This TCR beta chain is from a study of vaccination effects on CD4 cells after COVID-19. The study's findings and limits: Missing from the study were early post-infection timepoints, and its convalescent patients were few.

This table comes from immunoSEQ multiplex PCR, and its TCRdb copy is limited to in-frame clones, with some not included. This table has 30,000 to 40,000 clones, around 73% appearing once. V lost 2 bases and J 3 bases, leaving 12 bases between the germline ends. The CDR3 totals 14 residues. Germline CDR1 SGHDT, CDR2 YYEEEE. Sequencing in the ViraFEST assay came after antigen-specific CD4+ T cells had been expanded with viral peptide pools, which were used to stimulate PBMC. Subsequent to approximately 11 days of culture, CD4+ T cells were isolated. Convalescent patients had PCR-confirmed SARS-CoV-2 infection between March and December 2020. Notes on this clone: Its antigen is unidentified.

This receptor was identified in a human donor who had a prior SARS-CoV-2 infection. The chain joins TRBV5-6 to TRBJ2-7; possibly TRBD1 for D (6 bases). The material was CD4+ T cells from PBMCs cultured with a peptide pool, obtained before COVID-19 vaccination. CDR3 sequence reads: CASSLDRSIYEQYF. The CDR3 coding sequence is TGTGCCAGCAGCTTAGACAGGAGCATCTACGAGCAGTACTTC.